This T cell receptor (beta chain) was identified during a study of blood T cell repertoires in COVID-19. In the study overall: PBMCs, B-cell-depleted T cells, or T cells provided the cDNA or gDNA that made up the material.

CDR1 and CDR2 from the germline V gene are SNHLY and FYNNEI. The V and J ends lost 8 bases and 2 bases respectively, with 15 bases between them. The CDR3 sequence is 14 residues long. Sequencing was performed with immunoSEQ multiplex PCR; in TCRdb, only in-frame clones are kept and a portion is missing. The sample records about 400,000 clones, around nine tenths being singletons. This clonotype originated in a woman in her 50s who had recovered from COVID-19. V usage is TRBV2 and J usage is TRBJ2-5, with TRBD2 as a possible D gene (7 bases). The specimen sequenced was PBMCs or T cells enriched from blood (not recorded which). CDR3 in amino acids: CASSGGGTQETQYF. Written as DNA, the CDR3 is TGTGCCAGCTCGGGCGGGGGCACTCAAGAGACCCAGTACTTC.